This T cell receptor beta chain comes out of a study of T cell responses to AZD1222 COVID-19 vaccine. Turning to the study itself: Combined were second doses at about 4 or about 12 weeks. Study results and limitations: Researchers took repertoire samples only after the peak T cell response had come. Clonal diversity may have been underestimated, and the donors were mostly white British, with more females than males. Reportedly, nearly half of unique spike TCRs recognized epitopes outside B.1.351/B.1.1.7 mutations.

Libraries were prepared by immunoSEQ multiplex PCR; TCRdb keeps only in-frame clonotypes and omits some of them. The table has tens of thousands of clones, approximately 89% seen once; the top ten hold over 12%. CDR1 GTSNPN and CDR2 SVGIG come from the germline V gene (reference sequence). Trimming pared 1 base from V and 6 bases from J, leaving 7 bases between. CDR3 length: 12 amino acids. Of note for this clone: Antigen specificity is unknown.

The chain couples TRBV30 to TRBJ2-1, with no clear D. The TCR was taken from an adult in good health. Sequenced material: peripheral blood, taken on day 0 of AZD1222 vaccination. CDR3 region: CAWSGALNEQFF. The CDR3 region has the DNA TGTGCCTGGAGTGGGGCTCTCAATGAGCAGTTCTTC.